This TCR beta chain was profiled in a study of neurological immune-mediated disorders. Study at large: Relapsing-remitting patients made up most of the roughly 35 multiple sclerosis patients, and secondary progressive patients made up 3. Study-level results: HTLV-1-associated myelopathy ranked highest for TCR clonal expansion and multiple sclerosis lowest, beneath healthy controls.

The length of the CDR3 is 15 residues. The V segment lost 4 bases and the J segment 1 base; nucleotides outside the gene matches: 6. This clonotype was observed many times. Its antigen is unidentified. The authors produced cDNA by 5'RACE using 10-nucleotide random UMIs. TCRdb used MiXCR to reprocess the 5' RACE reads, holding one entry per CDR3 protein. The sample records 130,000 or so distinct CDR3 sequences, roughly 3.4% being singletons. The chain carries TRBV12-3 or TRBV12-4 and TRBJ1-1, with 7 positions matching TRBD1. This receptor was identified in a woman in her thirties with multiple sclerosis. Material: PBMCs. The CDR3 DNA sequence: TGTGCCAGCAGTTCTTTGACAGGGACGAACACTGAAGCTTTCTTT. Translation gives CASSSLTGTNTEAFF.